Listed here is a single TCR beta chain. What it binds is not known. This entry is derived from a study of cytomegalovirus exposure and HLA in healthy donors. Study summary: Approximately 80 million unique TCRs from HLA-typed donors were held in an early data release.

Germline trimming cut 3 bases from V and 8 bases from J; bases unmatched to any gene: 13. Per germline, CDR1 SGDLS and CDR2 YYNGEE. The CDR3 contains 16 residues. Study-level findings and limits: Sequences of the TCR beta chain were said to predict the HLA-A and HLA-B alleles of most subjects accurately. Within an earlier analysis, most TCR beta V segments proved productive either about 87% or about 30% of the time. Some public TCRs appeared in many individuals, while most sequences were rare.

PCR was performed using 60 Vbeta and 13 Jbeta primers. Measured with immunoSEQ multiplex PCR; TCRdb has only the in-frame clones, and not every one. The sample includes under 150,000 clones, roughly 77% seen only once; the top ten take more than 3%. This TCR was sampled from a female donor in good health and CMV-seronegative. The sequencing input was PBMCs. The V and J genes are TRBV9 and TRBJ2-4; 8 bases are shared with TRBD2. CDR3 DNA sequence: TGTGCCAGCAGCGGGCCCCCCGGGGGGGGCCGGGACATTCAGTACTTC. It encodes CASSGPPGGGRDIQYF.